This T cell receptor (beta chain) appears in the sequencing data of a study of identifying expanded T cells in peripheral blood. The V gene's germline CDR1 is LGHNA and CDR2 YNFKEQ. This CDR3 region has 15 residues. The ends lost 1 base at V and 7 bases at J; junction bases unmatched: 6. Sequencing used immunoSEQ multiplex PCR; TCRdb keeps in-frame clones, though not all of them. In the table there are about 58,000 clones, about 80% of which are singletons. The receptor was derived from a person aged 18 to 75 in good health. Sequencing was done on a sample of blood. The V gene is TRBV4-2, the J gene TRBJ2-4; 8 bases align to TRBD1. The CDR3 coding sequence is TGTGCCAGCAGCCAAGTCCGACAGGGGCGGAACATTCAGTACTTC. Protein sequence: CASSQVRQGRNIQYF.